The 13 T cell receptor beta chains given below trace back to one sample, sequenced in a study of T cell clonotyping in hematopoietic cell transplantation. Profiling relied on immunoSEQ multiplex PCR, and the TCRdb table lists in-frame clones only, not all of them. Among approximately 12,000 clones listed, 89% were seen once. This material consisted of PBMCs, taken 100 days after allogeneic stem cell transplant. The source is a female patient in her 60s who had an allogeneic stem cell transplant from an unrelated donor, so the T cells may come from the graft donor. Some clones in this sample may be carry-over from other donors' samples.

This chain uses TRBV6-5 with TRBJ2-1; 15 nucleotides line up with TRBD2. The CDR3 covers 15 residues. Germline V lookup: CDR1 MNHEY, CDR2 SVGAGI. J gave up 7 bases and V 5 bases, and 3 bases lay outside the gene matches. CDR3 nucleotide sequence: TGTGCCAGCAGTCTCGGGACTAGCGGGAGGAATGAGCAGTTCTTC. It translates to CASSLGTSGRNEQFF.

The chain recombines TRBV7-2 with TRBJ1-1, with D unclear. Looked up from germline, CDR1 is SGHTA and CDR2 is FQGNSA. There are 13 residues in the CDR3. V lost 2 bases and J 1 base, leaving 5 bases between the germline ends. CDR3 bases: TGTGCCAGCAGCTTACAGCAGAACACTGAAGCTTTCTTT. It encodes CASSLQQNTEAFF. The whole variable domain, filled in from reference TRBV7-2 and TRBJ1-1, reads GAGVSQSPSNKVTEKGKDVELRCDPISGHTALYWYRQSLGQGLEFLIYFQGNSAPDKSGLPSDRFSAERTGGSVSTLTIQRTQQEDSAVYLCASSLQQNTEAFFGQGTRLTVV.

The CDR3 loop is CASRRPGHTYEQYF. CDR3 DNA sequence: TGTGCCAGCAGGCGACCGGGACACACCTACGAGCAGTACTTC. The chain couples TRBV28 to TRBJ2-7; a possible D gene is TRBD1 (6 bases). V lost 6 bases to trimming and J lost 2 bases, with 14 bases between them. Germline CDR1 and CDR2: MDHEN and SYDVKM. This CDR3 spans 14 amino acids.

This sequence joins TRBV4-3 and TRBJ1-4; D gene uncertain. The CDR3 totals 16 residues. The V end lost 1 base, the J end lost 1 base, and 10 bases lay between the germline ends. CDR1 is LGHNA and CDR2 is YSLEER in the germline V gene. CDR3 sequence reads: CASSQGQILTNEKLFF. The CDR3 DNA follows: TGCGCCAGCAGCCAAGGGCAGATACTAACTAATGAAAAACTGTTTTTT.

V gene TRBV7-3 combines with J gene TRBJ1-1; 8 bases match TRBD1. This CDR3 comprises 13 residues. J lost 3 bases, V lost 3 bases, and 0 bases had no gene match. Looked up from germline, CDR1 is SGHTA and CDR2 is FQGTGA. Written as DNA, the CDR3 is TGTGCCAGCAGCTTGACAGGGGACACTGAAGCTTTCTTT. It codes for CASSLTGDTEAFF.

This sequence joins TRBV28 and TRBJ1-5; a weak D match, TRBD1 (6 bases). CDR3 length: 18 residues. The V and J ends lost 4 bases and 2 bases respectively, with 21 bases between them. Germline CDR1 and CDR2: MDHEN and SYDVKM. DNA of the CDR3: TGTGCCAGCAGTTCTCTTAAACAGGGCGGTAATGGCAATCAGCCCCAGCATTTT. Encoded protein: CASSSLKQGGNGNQPQHF.

The chain carries TRBV19 and TRBJ1-1, with 7 bases lining up with TRBD1. J lost 0 bases, V lost 4 bases, and 14 bases had no gene match. The CDR3 loop spans 18 amino acids. Germline CDR1 reads LNHDA; CDR2 reads SQIVND (reference sequence). The DNA for the CDR3 is TGTGCCAGTAGTAACCTGGGACAGCTTTTTAGTATGAACACTGAAGCTTTCTTT. Its translation is CASSNLGQLFSMNTEAFF.

This clone has just a few counts. This chain uses TRBV6-1 with TRBJ2-1; no clear D gene. Germline loops: CDR1 MNHNS, CDR2 SASEGT. Trimming removed 2 bases from V and 6 bases from J, with 17 bases in between. This CDR3 is 16 amino acids long. The CDR3 sequence is CASSERAWGSLNEQFF. CDR3 DNA sequence: TGTGCCAGCAGTGAAAGGGCCTGGGGTTCACTCAATGAGCAGTTCTTC.

This chain links TRBV5-5 with TRBJ2-1, with D maybe TRBD2 (5 bases). Trimming removed 0 bases from V and 8 bases from J, with 12 bases in between. The CDR3 has 14 amino acids. Per germline, CDR1 SGHKS and CDR2 YYEKEE (reference sequence). This CDR3 is CASSLGGPLDEQFF. CDR3 bases: TGTGCCAGCAGCTTGGGAGGGCCTTTGGATGAGCAGTTCTTC.

A few counts support this clone. V and J are TRBV27 and TRBJ2-3; TRBD2 matches 7 bases. This CDR3 has 14 residues. The V and J ends lost 6 bases and 2 bases, in that order; junction bases with no gene match: 5. Germline V gene sequence: CDR1 MNHEY, CDR2 SMNVEV (reference sequence). CDR3 nucleotide sequence: TGTGCCAGCAGGACCGGGGACTACACAGATACGCAGTATTTT. Protein product: CASRTGDYTDTQYF.

The V call is TRBV27, the J call TRBJ2-1; D gene unclear. CDR3 length: 14 residues. The V gene's germline CDR1 is MNHEY and CDR2 SMNVEV (reference sequence). V lost 2 bases to trimming and J lost 0 bases, with 5 bases between them. CDR3 coding DNA: TGTGCCAGCAGTTTAGATAGCTCCTACAATGAGCAGTTCTTC. Translated, it gives CASSLDSSYNEQFF.

The chain is built from TRBV23-1 and TRBJ1-5; D unresolved. TRBV23-1 is reported as an ORF; its role is uncertain. Trimming took off 6 bases at V and 6 bases at J, with 24 bases between the two ends. This CDR3 region has 17 residues. The CDR3 coding sequence is TGCGCCAGCAGCCAAGATGGTCAGTCGGCAGGCGGTCAGCCCCAGCATTTT. This translates into CASSQDGQSAGGQPQHF.

The chain links TRBV7-8 to TRBJ2-1; D possibly corresponds to TRBD2 (5 bases). The CDR3 is made up of 15 amino acids. Germline CDR1 SGHVS, CDR2 FQNEAQ. The V gene lost 1 base and the J gene lost 6 bases, with 13 bases spanning the gap. The CDR3 protein is CASSLEPRTSNEQFF. The CDR3 DNA sequence: TGTGCCAGCAGCTTAGAGCCTAGAACTAGCAATGAGCAGTTCTTC.